This T cell receptor beta chain was retrieved from a study of cytomegalovirus exposure and HLA in healthy donors. Overall study findings and caveats: There were some public TCRs occurring in many donors, but most TCR sequences were rare.

It was with 60 Vbeta and 13 Jbeta primers that the PCR ran. Authors' analysis steps: Later, an analysis found 80 million or so unique TCR beta chains, and 10 million to 11 million of these were shared. Data came from immunoSEQ multiplex PCR; TCRdb stores just in-frame clones and leaves some out. Clone size and the V and J calls come from that table; the DNA yielded D and trimming. The table lists approximately 160,000 clones, 82% of them singletons. A note on this clone: The antigen is unknown.

The clonotype was recovered from a girl under 18 in good health and CMV-seropositive. The sample consisted of PBMCs.

In nucleotides, the CDR3 is TGTGCCAGTAGTAACCCGACTAGCGGGGAATACTCCTACAATGAGCAGTTCTTC. Protein product: CASSNPTSGEYSYNEQFF. V is TRBV19 and J is TRBJ2-1; 11 nucleotides agree with TRBD2. J gave up 0 bases and V 4 bases, and 8 bases lay outside the gene matches. The germline gives CDR1 LNHDA, CDR2 SQIVND (reference sequence). This CDR3 has 18 amino acids.